This TCR beta chain was observed in a study of cytomegalovirus exposure and HLA in healthy donors. The V gene end was trimmed by 6 bases and the J gene end by 4 bases; junction bases not matched to a gene: 5. The CDR3 sequence is 14 residues long. The germline V gene has CDR1 MNHEY and CDR2 SVGAGI. Comment on this clone: Its antigen remains unidentified.

Study-wide points: A later analysis, which compared TCR beta chains of equal frequency, found the HLA-associated ones more clonally expanded. A missense variant in DCLRE1C was later tied to TCR beta V- and J-gene trimming.

The study ran its PCR with 60 Vbeta and 13 Jbeta primers. Only in-frame clones appear in the TCRdb table, and some are missing; sequencing was by immunoSEQ multiplex PCR. Of under 150,000 clones in the sample, about 76% were seen once. The sample consisted of PBMCs. This receptor was taken from a man younger than 30 in good health and CMV-seronegative. The V call is TRBV6-5, the J call TRBJ1-3; 8 bases align to TRBD1. CDR3 sequence reads: CASRDRGGGNTIYF. CDR3 coding DNA: TGTGCCAGCAGAGACAGGGGAGGAGGAAACACCATATATTTT.